This TCR beta chain appears in the sequencing data of a study of T cells after yellow fever vaccination. Study summary: Preparation of fractions with low cell numbers was performed using SMART-Seq v4 Ultra Low Input.

V trimming: 5 bases; J trimming: 5 bases; junction bases outside the gene matches: 12. In germline, CDR1 is MNHEY, CDR2 SMNVEV (reference sequence). The CDR3 has 17 amino acids. 5'RACE template switching generated TCR cDNA, adding a universal primer site and UMIs. TCRdb independently ran MiXCR on the 5' RACE reads; one entry per CDR3 protein. The profile shows over 300,000 distinct CDR3 sequences, around 7% of them singletons. This clonotype has just a few counts. The source was PBMCs, collected roughly seven weeks after the first yellow fever vaccination. V usage is TRBV27 and J usage is TRBJ1-5; TRBD1 agrees at 10 bases. The clonotype was recovered from a man aged 18 to 30 who received the YFV17D yellow fever vaccine. CDR3 bases: TGTGCCAGCAGTCCGAAACCCGGGACAGGGGCAGATCAGCCCCAGCATTTT. Its protein is CASSPKPGTGADQPQHF.